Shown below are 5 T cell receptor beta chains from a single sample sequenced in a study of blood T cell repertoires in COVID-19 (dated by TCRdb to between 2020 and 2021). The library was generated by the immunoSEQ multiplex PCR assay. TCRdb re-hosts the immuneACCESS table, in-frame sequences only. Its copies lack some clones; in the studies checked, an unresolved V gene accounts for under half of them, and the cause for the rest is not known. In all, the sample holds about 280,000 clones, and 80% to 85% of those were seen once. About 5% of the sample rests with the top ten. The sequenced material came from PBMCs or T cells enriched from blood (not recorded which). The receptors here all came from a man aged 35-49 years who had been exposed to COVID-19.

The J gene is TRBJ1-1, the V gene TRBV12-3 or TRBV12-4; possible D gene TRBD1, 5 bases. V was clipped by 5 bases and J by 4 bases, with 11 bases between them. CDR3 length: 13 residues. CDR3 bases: TGTGCCAGCAGTGGGGGGGGTAGCACTGAAGCTTTCTTT. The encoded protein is CASSGGGSTEAFF.

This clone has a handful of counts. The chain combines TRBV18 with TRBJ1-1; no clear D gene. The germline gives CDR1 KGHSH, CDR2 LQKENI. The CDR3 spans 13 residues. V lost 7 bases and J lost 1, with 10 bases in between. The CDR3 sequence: CASCRVENTEAFF. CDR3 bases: TGTGCCAGCTGTCGGGTGGAGAACACTGAAGCTTTCTTT.

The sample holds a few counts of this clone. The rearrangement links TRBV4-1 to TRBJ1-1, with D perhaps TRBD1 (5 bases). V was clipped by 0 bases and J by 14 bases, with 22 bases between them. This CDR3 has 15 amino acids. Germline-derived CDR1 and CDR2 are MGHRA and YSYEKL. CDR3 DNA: TGCGCCAGCAGCCAAGAAGGGGTACAGGCGAGCATCGCCTTCTTT. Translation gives CASSQEGVQASIAFF.

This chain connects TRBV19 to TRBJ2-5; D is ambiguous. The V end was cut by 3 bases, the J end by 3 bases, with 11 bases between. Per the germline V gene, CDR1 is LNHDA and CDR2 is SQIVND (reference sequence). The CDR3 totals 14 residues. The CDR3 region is CASSMSQTKETQYF. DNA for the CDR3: TGTGCCAGTAGTATGTCACAGACAAAAGAGACCCAGTACTTC.

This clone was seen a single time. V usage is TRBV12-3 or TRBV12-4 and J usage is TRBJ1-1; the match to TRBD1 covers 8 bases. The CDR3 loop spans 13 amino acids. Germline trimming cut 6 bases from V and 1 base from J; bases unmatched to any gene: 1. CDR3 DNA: TGTGCCAGCAGAGGGACAGGGAACACTGAAGCTTTCTTT. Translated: CASRGTGNTEAFF.